This TCR beta chain was recorded in a study of neoadjuvant anti-PD-1 for oral cavity cancer. Study information: Nivolumab at 3 mg/kg was mostly given biweekly, three to four doses, pre-surgery.

CDR1 and CDR2 (germline): LGHNT, FRNRAP. V lost 7 bases, J lost 2 bases, and 12 bases lay in between. CDR3 length equals 13 residues. As for this clone: Its antigen is as yet unknown.

General study results and limits: Treg/Th17 ratio rose with pretreatment blood and fell with post-treatment tumor TCRbeta clonality. Non-responders to neoadjuvant nivolumab had significantly more clonal PBMC T cells than responders.

Clones were read by immunoSEQ multiplex PCR, and TCRdb kept only the in-frame ones, dropping some. The profile shows over 7,000 clones, 76% of them singletons. V gene TRBV12-5 combines with J gene TRBJ2-7; D perhaps matches TRBD2 (5 bases). This specimen consisted of PBMCs, obtained before nivolumab (anti-PD-1) treatment. The receptor's source is a person aged 35-79 years with oral cavity squamous cell carcinoma. The CDR3 region is CASASGNTYEQYF. In DNA form, the CDR3 reads TGTGCTAGTGCCTCCGGGAATACCTACGAGCAGTACTTC.